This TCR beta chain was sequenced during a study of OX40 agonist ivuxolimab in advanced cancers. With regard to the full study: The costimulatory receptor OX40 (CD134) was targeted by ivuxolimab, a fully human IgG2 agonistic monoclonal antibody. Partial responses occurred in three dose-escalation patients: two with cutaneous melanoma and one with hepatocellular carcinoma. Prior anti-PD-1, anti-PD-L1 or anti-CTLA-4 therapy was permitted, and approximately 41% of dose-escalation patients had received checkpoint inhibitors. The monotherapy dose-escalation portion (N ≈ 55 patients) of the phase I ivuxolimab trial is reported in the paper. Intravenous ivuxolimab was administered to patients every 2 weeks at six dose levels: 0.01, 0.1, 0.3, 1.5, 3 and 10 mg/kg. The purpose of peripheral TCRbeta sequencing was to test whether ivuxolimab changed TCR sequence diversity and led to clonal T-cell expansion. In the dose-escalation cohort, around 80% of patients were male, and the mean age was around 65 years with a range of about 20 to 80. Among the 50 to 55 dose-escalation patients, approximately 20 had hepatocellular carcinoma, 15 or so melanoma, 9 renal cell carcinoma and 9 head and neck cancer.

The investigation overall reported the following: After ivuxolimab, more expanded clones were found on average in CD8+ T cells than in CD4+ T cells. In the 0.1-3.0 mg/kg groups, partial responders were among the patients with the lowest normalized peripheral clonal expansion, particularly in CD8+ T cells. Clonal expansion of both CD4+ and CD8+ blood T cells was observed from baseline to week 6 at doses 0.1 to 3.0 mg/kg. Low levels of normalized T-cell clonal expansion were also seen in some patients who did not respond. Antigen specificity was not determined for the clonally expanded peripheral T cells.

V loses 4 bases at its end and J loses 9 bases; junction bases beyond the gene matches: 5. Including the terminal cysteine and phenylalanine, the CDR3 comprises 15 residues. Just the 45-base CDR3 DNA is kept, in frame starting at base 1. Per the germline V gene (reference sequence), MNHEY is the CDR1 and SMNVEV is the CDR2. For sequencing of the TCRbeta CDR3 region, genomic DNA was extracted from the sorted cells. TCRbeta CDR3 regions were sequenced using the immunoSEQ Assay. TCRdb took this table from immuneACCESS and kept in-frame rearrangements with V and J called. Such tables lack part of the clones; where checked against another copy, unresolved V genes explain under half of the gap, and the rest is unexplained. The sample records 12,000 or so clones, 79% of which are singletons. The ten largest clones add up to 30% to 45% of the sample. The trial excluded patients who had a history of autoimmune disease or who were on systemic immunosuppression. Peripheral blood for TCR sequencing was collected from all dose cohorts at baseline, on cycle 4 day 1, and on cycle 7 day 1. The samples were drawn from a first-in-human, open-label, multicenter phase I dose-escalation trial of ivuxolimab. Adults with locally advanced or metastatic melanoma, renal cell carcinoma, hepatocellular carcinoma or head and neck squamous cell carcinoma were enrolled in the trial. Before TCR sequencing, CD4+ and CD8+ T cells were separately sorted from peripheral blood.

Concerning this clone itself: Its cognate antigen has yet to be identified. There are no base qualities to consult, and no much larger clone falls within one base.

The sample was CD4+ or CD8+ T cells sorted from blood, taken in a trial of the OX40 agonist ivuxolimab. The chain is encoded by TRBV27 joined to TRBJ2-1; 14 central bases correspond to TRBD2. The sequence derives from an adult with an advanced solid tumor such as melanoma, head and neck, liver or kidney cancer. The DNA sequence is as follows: TGTGCCAGCAGTTGGGGACTAGCGGGGGTTGCTGAGCAGTTCTTC. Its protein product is CASSWGLAGVAEQFF.